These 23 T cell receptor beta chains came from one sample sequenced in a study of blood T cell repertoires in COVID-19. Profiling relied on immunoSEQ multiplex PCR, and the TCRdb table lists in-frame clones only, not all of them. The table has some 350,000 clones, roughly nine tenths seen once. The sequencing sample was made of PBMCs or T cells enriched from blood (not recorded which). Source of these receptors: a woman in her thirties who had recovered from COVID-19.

CDR3 protein: CASRASGGSSYNEQFF. CDR3 sequence (DNA): TGTGCCAGTAGAGCTAGCGGGGGCAGCTCCTACAATGAGCAGTTCTTC. The chain couples TRBV19 to TRBJ2-1; 10 nucleotides match TRBD2. CDR1 LNHDA and CDR2 SQIVND come from the germline V gene (reference sequence). The CDR3 covers 16 residues. J was trimmed by 0 bases and V by 6 bases; bases with no gene match: 5. The variable domain in full, completed from reference TRBV19 and TRBJ2-1, reads DGGITQSPKYLFRKEGQNVTLSCEQNLNHDAMYWYRQDPGQGLRLIYYSQIVNDFQKGDIAEGYSVSREKKESFPLTVTSAQKNPTAFYLCASRASGGSSYNEQFFGPGTRLTVL.

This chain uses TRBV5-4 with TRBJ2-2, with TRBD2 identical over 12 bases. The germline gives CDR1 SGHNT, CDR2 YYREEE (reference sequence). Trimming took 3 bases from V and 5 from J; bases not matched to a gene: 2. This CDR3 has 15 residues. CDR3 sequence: CASSSGTSGTGELFF. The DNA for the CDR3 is TGTGCCAGCAGCTCCGGGACTAGCGGGACCGGGGAGCTGTTTTTT.

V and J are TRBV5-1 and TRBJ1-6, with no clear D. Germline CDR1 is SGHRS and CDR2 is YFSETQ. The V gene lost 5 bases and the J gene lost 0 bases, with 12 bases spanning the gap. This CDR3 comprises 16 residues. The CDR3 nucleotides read TGCGCCAGCAGTAGGACTCCGAGCTCCTATAATTCACCCCTCCACTTT. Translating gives CASSRTPSSYNSPLHF. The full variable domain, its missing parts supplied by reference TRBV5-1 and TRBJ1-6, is KAGVTQTPRYLIKTRGQQVTLSCSPISGHRSVSWYQQTPGQGLQFLFEYFSETQRNKGNFPGRFSGRQFSNSRSEMNVSTLELGDSALYLCASSRTPSSYNSPLHFGNGTRLTVT.

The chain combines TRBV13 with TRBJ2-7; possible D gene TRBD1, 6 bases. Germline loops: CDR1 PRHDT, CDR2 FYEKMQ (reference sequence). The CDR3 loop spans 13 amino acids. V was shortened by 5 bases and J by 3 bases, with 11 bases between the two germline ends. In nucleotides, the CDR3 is TGTGCCAGCAGCCAAGGACAGATCTACGAGCAGTACTTC. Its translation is CASSQGQIYEQYF.

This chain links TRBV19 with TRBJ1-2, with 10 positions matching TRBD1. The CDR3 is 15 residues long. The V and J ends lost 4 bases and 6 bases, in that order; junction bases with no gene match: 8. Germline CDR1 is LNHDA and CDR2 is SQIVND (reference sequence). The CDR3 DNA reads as TGTGCCAGTAGTAACATCGGGACAGGGGATCATGGCTACACCTTC. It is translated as CASSNIGTGDHGYTF.

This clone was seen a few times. This chain's CDR3 is CASSLERVKEGYTF. CDR3 DNA: TGTGCCAGCAGCTTAGAGCGGGTGAAGGAAGGCTACACCTTC. The V call is TRBV7-6, the J call TRBJ1-2; no firm D call. CDR1 and CDR2 (germline): SGHVS, FNYEAQ. The CDR3 is 14 residues long. V was pared by 1 base and J by 8 bases, with 14 bases between.

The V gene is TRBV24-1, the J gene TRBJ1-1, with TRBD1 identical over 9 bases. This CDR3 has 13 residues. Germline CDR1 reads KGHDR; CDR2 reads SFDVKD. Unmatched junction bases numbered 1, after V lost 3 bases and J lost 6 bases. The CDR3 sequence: CATSDRQGAEAFF. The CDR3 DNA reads TGTGCCACCAGTGATAGACAGGGGGCTGAAGCTTTCTTT.

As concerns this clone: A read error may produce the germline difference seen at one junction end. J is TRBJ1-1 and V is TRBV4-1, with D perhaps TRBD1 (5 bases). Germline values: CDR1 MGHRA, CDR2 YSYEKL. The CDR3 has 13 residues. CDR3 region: CASSQDREGEGDF. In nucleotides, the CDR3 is TGCGCCAGCAGCCAAGATCGGGAGGGTGAAGGGGACTTT.

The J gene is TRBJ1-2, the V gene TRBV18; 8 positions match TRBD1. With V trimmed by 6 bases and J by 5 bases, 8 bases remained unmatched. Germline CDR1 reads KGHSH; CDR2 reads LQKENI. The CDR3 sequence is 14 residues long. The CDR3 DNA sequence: TGTGCCAGCTCGCGACAGGGGCAATCTTATGGCTACACCTTC. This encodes CASSRQGQSYGYTF.

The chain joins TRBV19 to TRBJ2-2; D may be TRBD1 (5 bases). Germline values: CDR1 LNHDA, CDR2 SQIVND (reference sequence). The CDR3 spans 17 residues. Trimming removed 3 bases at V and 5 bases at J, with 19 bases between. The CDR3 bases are TGTGCCAGTAGTATTTCTCGGGCAGGGATCGGGACCGGGGAGCTGTTTTTT. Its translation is CASSISRAGIGTGELFF.

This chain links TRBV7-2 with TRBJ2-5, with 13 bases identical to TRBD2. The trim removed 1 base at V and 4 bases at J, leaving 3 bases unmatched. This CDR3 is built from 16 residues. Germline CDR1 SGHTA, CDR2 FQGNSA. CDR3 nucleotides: TGTGCCAGCAGCTTAGTTGGACTAGCGGGAGTAGAGACCCAGTACTTC. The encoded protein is CASSLVGLAGVETQYF.

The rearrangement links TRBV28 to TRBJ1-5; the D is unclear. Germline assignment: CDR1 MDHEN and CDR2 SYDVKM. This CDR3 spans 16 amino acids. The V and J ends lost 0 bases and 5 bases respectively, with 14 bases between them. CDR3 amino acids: CASSLWRPNGYQPQHF. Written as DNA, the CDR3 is TGTGCCAGCAGTTTATGGAGGCCTAACGGTTATCAGCCCCAGCATTTT. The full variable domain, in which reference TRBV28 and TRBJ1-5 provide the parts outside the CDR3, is DVKVTQSSRYLVKRTGEKVFLECVQDMDHENMFWYRQDPGLGLRLIYFSYDVKMKEKGDIPEGYSVSREKKERFSLILESASTNQTSMYLCASSLWRPNGYQPQHFGDGTRLSIL.

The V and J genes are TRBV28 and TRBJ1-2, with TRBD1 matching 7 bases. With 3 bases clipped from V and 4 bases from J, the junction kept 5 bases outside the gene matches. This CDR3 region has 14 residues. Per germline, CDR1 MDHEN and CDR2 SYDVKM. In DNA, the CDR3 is TGTGCCAGCAGTTTGACAGGGAGCCTCTATGGCTACACCTTC. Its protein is CASSLTGSLYGYTF.

The CDR3 sequence is CAWSVQGGEQFF. CDR3 in DNA: TGTGCCTGGAGTGTACAGGGCGGGGAGCAGTTCTTC. The rearrangement links TRBV30 to TRBJ2-1; perhaps TRBD1 as D (6 bases). This CDR3 comprises 12 residues. The V gene lost 0 bases and the J gene lost 10 bases, with 10 bases spanning the gap. Germline assignment: CDR1 GTSNPN and CDR2 SVGIG (reference sequence).

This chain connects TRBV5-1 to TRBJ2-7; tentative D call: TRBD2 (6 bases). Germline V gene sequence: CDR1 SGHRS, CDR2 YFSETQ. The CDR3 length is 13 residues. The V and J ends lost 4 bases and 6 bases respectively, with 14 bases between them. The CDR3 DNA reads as TGCGCCAGCAGCCCACAGGAGGGCGGCGAGCAGTACTTC. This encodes CASSPQEGGEQYF.

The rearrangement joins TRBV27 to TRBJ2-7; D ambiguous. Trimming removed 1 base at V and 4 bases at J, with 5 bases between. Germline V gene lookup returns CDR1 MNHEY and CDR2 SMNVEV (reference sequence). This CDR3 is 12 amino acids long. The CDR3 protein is CASSLYGYEQYF. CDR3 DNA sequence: TGTGCCAGCAGTTTATACGGGTACGAGCAGTACTTC.

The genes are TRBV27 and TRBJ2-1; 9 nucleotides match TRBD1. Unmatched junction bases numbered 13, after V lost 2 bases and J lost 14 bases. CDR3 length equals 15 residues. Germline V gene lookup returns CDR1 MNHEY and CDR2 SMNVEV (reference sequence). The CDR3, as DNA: TGTGCCAGCAGTTTACCTTCCCGGGACAGGGTACTTGAGTTCTTC. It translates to CASSLPSRDRVLEFF.

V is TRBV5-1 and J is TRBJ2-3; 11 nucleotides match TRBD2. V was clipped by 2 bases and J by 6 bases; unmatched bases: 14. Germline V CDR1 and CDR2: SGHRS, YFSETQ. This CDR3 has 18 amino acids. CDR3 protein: CASSFLPLAGGSSDTQYF. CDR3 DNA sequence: TGCGCCAGCAGCTTCTTACCTCTAGCGGGGGGCTCCTCCGATACGCAGTATTTT.

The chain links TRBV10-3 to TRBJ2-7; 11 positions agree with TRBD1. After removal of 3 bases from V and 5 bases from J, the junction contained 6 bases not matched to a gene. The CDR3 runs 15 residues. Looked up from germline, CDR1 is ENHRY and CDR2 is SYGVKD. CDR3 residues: CAISDRTGGFDEQYF. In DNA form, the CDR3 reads TGTGCCATCAGTGATCGGACAGGGGGCTTTGACGAGCAGTACTTC.

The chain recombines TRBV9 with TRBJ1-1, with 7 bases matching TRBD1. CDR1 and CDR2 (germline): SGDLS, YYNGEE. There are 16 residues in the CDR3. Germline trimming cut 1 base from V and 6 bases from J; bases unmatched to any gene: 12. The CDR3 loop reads CASSVSGQHVGAEAFF. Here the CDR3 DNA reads TGTGCCAGCAGCGTATCGGGACAGCACGTGGGGGCTGAAGCTTTCTTT.

Written as DNA, the CDR3 is TGTGCCAGCAGCTTCGGGACAAGCAATTACAATGAGCAGTTCTTC. It translates to CASSFGTSNYNEQFF. V and J are TRBV5-6 and TRBJ2-1, with a possible D match to TRBD1 (6 bases). V dropped 2 bases and J dropped 4 bases, with 13 bases sitting between them. Germline-derived CDR1 and CDR2 are SGHDT and YYEEEE. CDR3 length equals 15 residues.

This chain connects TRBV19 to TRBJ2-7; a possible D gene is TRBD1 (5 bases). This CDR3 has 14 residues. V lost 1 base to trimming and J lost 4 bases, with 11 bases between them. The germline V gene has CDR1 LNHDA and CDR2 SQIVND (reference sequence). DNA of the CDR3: TGTGCCAGTAGTATAGGGCAGGGTGGGTACGAGCAGTACTTC. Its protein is CASSIGQGGYEQYF.

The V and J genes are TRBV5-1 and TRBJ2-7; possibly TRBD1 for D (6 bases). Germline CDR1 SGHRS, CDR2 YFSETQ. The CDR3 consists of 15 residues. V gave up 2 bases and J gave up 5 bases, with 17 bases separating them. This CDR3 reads CASSFWTVGGHEQYF. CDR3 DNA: TGCGCCAGCAGCTTCTGGACAGTGGGCGGCCACGAGCAGTACTTC. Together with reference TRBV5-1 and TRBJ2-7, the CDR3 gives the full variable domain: KAGVTQTPRYLIKTRGQQVTLSCSPISGHRSVSWYQQTPGQGLQFLFEYFSETQRNKGNFPGRFSGRQFSNSRSEMNVSTLELGDSALYLCASSFWTVGGHEQYFGPGTRLTVT.